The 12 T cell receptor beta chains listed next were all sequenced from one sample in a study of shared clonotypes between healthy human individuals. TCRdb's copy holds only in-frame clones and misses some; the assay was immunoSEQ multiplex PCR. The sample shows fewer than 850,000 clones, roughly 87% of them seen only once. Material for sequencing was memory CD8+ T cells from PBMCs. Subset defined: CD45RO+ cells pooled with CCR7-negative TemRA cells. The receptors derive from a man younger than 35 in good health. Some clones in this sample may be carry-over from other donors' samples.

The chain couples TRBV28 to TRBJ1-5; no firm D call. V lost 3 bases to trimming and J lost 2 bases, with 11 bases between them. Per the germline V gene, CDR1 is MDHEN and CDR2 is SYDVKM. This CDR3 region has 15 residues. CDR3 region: CASSFPQAGNQPQHF. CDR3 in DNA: TGTGCCAGCAGTTTCCCCCAAGCCGGCAATCAGCCCCAGCATTTT.

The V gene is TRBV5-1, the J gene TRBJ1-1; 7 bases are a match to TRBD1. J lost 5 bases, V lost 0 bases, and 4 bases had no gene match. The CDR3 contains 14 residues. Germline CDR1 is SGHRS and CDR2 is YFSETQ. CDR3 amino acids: CASSLEGARTEAFF. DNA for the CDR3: TGCGCCAGCAGCTTGGAGGGGGCTAGGACTGAAGCTTTCTTT.

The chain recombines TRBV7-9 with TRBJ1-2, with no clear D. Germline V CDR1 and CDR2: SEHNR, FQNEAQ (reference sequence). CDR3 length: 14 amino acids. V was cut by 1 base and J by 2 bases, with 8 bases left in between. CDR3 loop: CASSLVDKNYGYTF. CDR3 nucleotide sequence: TGTGCCAGCAGCTTAGTCGACAAGAACTATGGCTACACCTTC.

CDR3 loop: CASKAPNNEQFF. The CDR3, as DNA: TGCGCCTCAAAAGCCCCAAACAATGAGCAGTTCTTC. The chain has TRBV10-2 and TRBJ2-1; no clear D gene. V lost 11 bases to trimming and J lost 5 bases, with 13 bases between them. Germline CDR1 is WSHSY and CDR2 is SAAADI. The CDR3 sequence is 12 residues long.

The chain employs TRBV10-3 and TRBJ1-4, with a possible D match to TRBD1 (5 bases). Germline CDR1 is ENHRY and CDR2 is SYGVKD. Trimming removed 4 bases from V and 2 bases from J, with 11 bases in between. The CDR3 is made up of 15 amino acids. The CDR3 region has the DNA TGTGCCATCAGTGGAGACAAGGGGACTAATGAAAAACTGTTTTTT. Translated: CAISGDKGTNEKLFF.

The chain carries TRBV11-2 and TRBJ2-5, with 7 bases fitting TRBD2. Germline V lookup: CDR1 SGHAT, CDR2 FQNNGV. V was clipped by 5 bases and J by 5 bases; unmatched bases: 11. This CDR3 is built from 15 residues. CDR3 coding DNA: TGTGCCAGCAGCCTCAACCCGGGGGGTATGGAGACCCAGTACTTC. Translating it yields CASSLNPGGMETQYF. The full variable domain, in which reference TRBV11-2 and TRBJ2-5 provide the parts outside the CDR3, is EAGVAQSPRYKIIEKRQSVAFWCNPISGHATLYWYQQILGQGPKLLIQFQNNGVVDDSQLPKDRFSAERLKGVDSTLKIQPAKLEDSAVYLCASSLNPGGMETQYFGPGTRLLVL.

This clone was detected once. The CDR3 DNA reads as TGTGCCAGCAGCTTGTGGTCAGGGGGCAGAAGAGACGAGCAGTACTTC. It translates to CASSLWSGGRRDEQYF. The J gene is TRBJ2-7, the V gene TRBV5-5; 8 positions agree with TRBD1. CDR3 length equals 16 residues. The germline gives CDR1 SGHKS, CDR2 YYEKEE (reference sequence). V dropped 1 base and J dropped 5; count of bases not matched to a gene: 11.

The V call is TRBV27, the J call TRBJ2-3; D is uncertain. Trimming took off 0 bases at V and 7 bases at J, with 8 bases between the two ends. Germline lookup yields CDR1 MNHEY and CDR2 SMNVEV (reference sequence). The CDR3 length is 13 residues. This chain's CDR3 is CASSLSSVYTQYF. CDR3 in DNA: TGTGCCAGCAGTTTATCTAGTGTGTATACGCAGTATTTT.

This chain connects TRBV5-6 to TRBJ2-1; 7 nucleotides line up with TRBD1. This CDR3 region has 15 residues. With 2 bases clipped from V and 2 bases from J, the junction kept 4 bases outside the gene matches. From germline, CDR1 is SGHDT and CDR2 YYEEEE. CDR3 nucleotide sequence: TGTGCCAGCAGCTTCTACAGGGGACCCTACAATGAGCAGTTCTTC. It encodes CASSFYRGPYNEQFF.

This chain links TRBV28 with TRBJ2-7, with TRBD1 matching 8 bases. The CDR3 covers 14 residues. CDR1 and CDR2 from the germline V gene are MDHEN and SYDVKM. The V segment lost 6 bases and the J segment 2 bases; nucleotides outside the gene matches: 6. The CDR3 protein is CASSPQGATYEQYF. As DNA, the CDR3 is TGTGCCAGCAGCCCTCAGGGGGCCACCTACGAGCAGTACTTC.

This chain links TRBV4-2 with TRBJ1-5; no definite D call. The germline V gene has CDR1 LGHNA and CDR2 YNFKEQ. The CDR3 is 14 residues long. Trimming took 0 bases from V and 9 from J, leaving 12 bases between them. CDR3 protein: CASSQDPLGPPQHF. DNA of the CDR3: TGTGCCAGCAGCCAAGACCCGTTGGGTCCGCCCCAGCATTTT.

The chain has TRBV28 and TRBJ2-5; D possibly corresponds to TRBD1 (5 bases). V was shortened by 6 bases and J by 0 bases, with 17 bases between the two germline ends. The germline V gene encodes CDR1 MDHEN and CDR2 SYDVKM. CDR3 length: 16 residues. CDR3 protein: CASSPPWGGNQETQYF. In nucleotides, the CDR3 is TGTGCCAGCAGCCCTCCATGGGGCGGAAACCAAGAGACCCAGTACTTC.